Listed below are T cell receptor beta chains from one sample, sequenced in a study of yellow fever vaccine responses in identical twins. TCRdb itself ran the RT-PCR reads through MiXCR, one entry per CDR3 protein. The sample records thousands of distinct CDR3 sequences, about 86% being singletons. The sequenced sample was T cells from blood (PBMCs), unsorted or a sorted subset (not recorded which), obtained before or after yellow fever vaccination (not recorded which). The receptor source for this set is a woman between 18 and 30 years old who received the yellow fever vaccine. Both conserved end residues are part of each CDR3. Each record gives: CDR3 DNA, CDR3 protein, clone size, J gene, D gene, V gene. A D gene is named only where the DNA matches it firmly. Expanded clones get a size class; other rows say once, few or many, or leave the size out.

CDR3 DNA: TGTGCCAGCAGAGAAGGGGCGACGGGGACAGATACGCAGTATTTT; CDR3 protein: CASREGATGTDTQYF; clone size: -; J gene: TRBJ2-3; D gene: -; V gene: TRBV11-3
CDR3 DNA: TGTGCCAGCAGGAAGGGGACAGGGCTCAATCAGCCCCAGCATTTT; CDR3 protein: CASRKGTGLNQPQHF; clone size: -; J gene: TRBJ1-5; D gene: TRBD1; V gene: TRBV13
CDR3 DNA: TGTGCCAGCTCACCACCGGAGATCAGGGGAGAGACCCAGTACTTC; CDR3 protein: CASSPPEIRGETQYF; clone size: -; J gene: TRBJ2-5; D gene: -; V gene: TRBV18
CDR3 DNA: TGCGCCAGCAGCCAAGAGGCTGGACTAGCGGGCACAGATACGCAGTATTTT; CDR3 protein: CASSQEAGLAGTDTQYF; clone size: -; J gene: TRBJ2-3; D gene: TRBD2; V gene: TRBV4-3
CDR3 DNA: TGTGCCAGCAGTTTGGACAGAAATTATGGCTACACCTTC; CDR3 protein: CASSLDRNYGYTF; clone size: -; J gene: TRBJ1-2; D gene: -; V gene: TRBV12-3/TRBV12-4
CDR3 DNA: TGTGCCAGCAAATCGGGGTTCTCTGGAAACACCATATATTTT; CDR3 protein: CASKSGFSGNTIYF; clone size: -; J gene: TRBJ1-3; D gene: -; V gene: TRBV7-8
CDR3 DNA: TGTGCCAGCAGCTTACTCGGGCGGGAAGGGCAAGAGACCCAGTACTTC; CDR3 protein: CASSLLGREGQETQYF; clone size: -; J gene: TRBJ2-5; D gene: -; V gene: TRBV11-1
CDR3 DNA: TGCAGTCCACAAAAACAGGACACGGAGACCCAGTACTTC; CDR3 protein: CSPQKQDTETQYF; clone size: -; J gene: TRBJ2-5; D gene: -; V gene: TRBV20-1
CDR3 DNA: TGCAGCGTCCATGGGGGGACTGCGGGCCAATTTGCCTACAATGAGCAGTTCTTC; CDR3 protein: CSVHGGTAGQFAYNEQFF; clone size: once; J gene: TRBJ2-1; D gene: -; V gene: TRBV29-1
CDR3 DNA: TGTGCCAGCAGCTTAGTCCCCAGTAGTTCACCCCTCCACTTT; CDR3 protein: CASSLVPSSSPLHF; clone size: -; J gene: TRBJ1-6; D gene: -; V gene: TRBV11-2
CDR3 DNA: TGCGCCAGCAGTCGGACAGACCAAGAGACCCAGTACTTC; CDR3 protein: CASSRTDQETQYF; clone size: -; J gene: TRBJ2-5; D gene: -; V gene: TRBV5-1
CDR3 DNA: TGTGCCATCAGCAGGAACCCTGGTGTATCTGAAGCTTTCTTT; CDR3 protein: CAISRNPGVSEAFF; clone size: few; J gene: TRBJ1-1; D gene: -; V gene: TRBV10-3
CDR3 DNA: TGTGCCAGCAGTTACCCGAGGGGAATGGGATACACTGAAGCTTTCTTT; CDR3 protein: CASSYPRGMGYTEAFF; clone size: few; J gene: TRBJ1-1; D gene: -; V gene: TRBV6-5
CDR3 DNA: TGCAGCGCCCGGGACAGTAACACCGGGGAGCTGTTTTTT; CDR3 protein: CSARDSNTGELFF; clone size: few; J gene: TRBJ2-2; D gene: TRBD1; V gene: TRBV29-1
CDR3 DNA: TGTGCCAGCAGCCCCCGCTGGGGAGCGGGGGGGCACAATGAGCAGTTCTTC; CDR3 protein: CASSPRWGAGGHNEQFF; clone size: -; J gene: TRBJ2-1; D gene: TRBD2; V gene: TRBV11-1
CDR3 DNA: TGCGCCAGCAGCTTGGCTGGGTACCCGGCGTATTTT; CDR3 protein: CASSLAGYPAYF; clone size: -; J gene: TRBJ2-3; D gene: -; V gene: TRBV5-1
CDR3 DNA: TGTGCCAGCTCACCGGGTCTCTCAGGACAGCCCCAGCATTTT; CDR3 protein: CASSPGLSGQPQHF; clone size: -; J gene: TRBJ1-5; D gene: -; V gene: TRBV18